Below are 4 T cell receptor beta chains sequenced from a single sample in a study of T-cell memory formation after mild COVID-19. One entry per CDR3 protein, called by TCRdb with MiXCR from the 5' RACE reads. The sample carries about 340,000 distinct CDR3 sequences, about a sixth recorded once. The sample was PBMCs or a T cell subset sorted from them (not recorded which). These receptors originate from a man aged 18 to 30 who had mild COVID-19 (a few samples of this study predate the infection). Cell type and time point are not known.

The rearrangement links TRBV5-1 to TRBJ2-5, with D tentatively TRBD1 or TRBD2 (5 bases each). The germline gives CDR1 SGHRS, CDR2 YFSETQ. The CDR3 runs to 15 residues. V dropped 1 base and J dropped 4 bases, with 14 bases sitting between them. CDR3 coding DNA: TGCGCCAGCAGCTTGCTTTGGGGGAGTGGAGAGACCCAGTACTTC. Its protein is CASSLLWGSGETQYF. The variable domain in full, with the rest retrieved from reference TRBV5-1 and TRBJ2-5, is KAGVTQTPRYLIKTRGQQVTLSCSPISGHRSVSWYQQTPGQGLQFLFEYFSETQRNKGNFPGRFSGRQFSNSRSEMNVSTLELGDSALYLCASSLLWGSGETQYFGPGTRLLVL.

The chain employs TRBV10-2 and TRBJ2-2; TRBD2 matches at 8 bases. V lost 7 bases and J lost 2; bases outside the gene matches: 9. Germline loops: CDR1 WSHSY, CDR2 SAAADI. The CDR3 is made up of 16 amino acids. CDR3 residues: CASTGGVIRNTGELFF. DNA of the CDR3: TGCGCCAGCACGGGGGGGGTAATTCGCAACACCGGGGAGCTGTTTTTT.

J is TRBJ2-5 and V is TRBV7-9, with D perhaps given as TRBD1 or TRBD2 (7 bases each). Germline CDR1 reads SEHNR; CDR2 reads FQNEAQ (reference sequence). Trimming removed 2 bases at V and 5 bases at J, with 18 bases between. The CDR3 is 16 residues long. The CDR3 here is CASSLWEGARLETQYF. CDR3 DNA sequence: TGTGCCAGCAGCTTATGGGAGGGGGCGCGGTTGGAGACCCAGTACTTC.

V and J are TRBV7-2 and TRBJ1-4; D is perhaps TRBD1 (5 bases). The CDR3 length is 18 residues. V lost 1 base, J lost 7 bases, and 22 bases lay in between. CDR1 is SGHTA, CDR2 FQGNSA, per germline. The DNA for the CDR3 is TGTGCCAGCAGCTTAGGTCCCAGGGAGGGGATTATTGCTGAAAAACTGTTTTTT. Translated: CASSLGPREGIIAEKLFF.